This T cell receptor beta chain was documented in a study of response to subunit inactivated influenza vaccine. Whole-study results and caveats: Researchers suggested that each seasonal influenza vaccination recruits few new T cells.

This clonotype was counted only a few times. The antigen is unknown. TCRdb re-called the RT-PCR reads through MiXCR, storing one row per CDR3 protein. In the table there are hundreds of thousands of distinct CDR3 sequences, approximately 14% of which are singletons. The CDR3 totals 15 residues. V trimming: 1 base; J trimming: 2 bases; junction bases outside the gene matches: 5. The germline gives CDR1 SGHTA, CDR2 FQGNSA. The sample consisted of PBMCs from blood, taken about 11 days after vaccination. The chain joins TRBV7-2 to TRBJ2-7; the match to TRBD2 covers 7 bases. This receptor was obtained from a man aged 45-65 years who received an inactivated influenza vaccine. CDR3 nucleotides: TGTGCCAGCAGCTTAGAGGCGGGGGAAACCTACGAGCAGTACTTC. Amino acids: CASSLEAGETYEQYF.